The 15 T cell receptor beta chains below all came from one sample that was sequenced in a study of control samples from healthy donors and cancer patients. Here immunoSEQ multiplex PCR was the method, and the copy in TCRdb shows in-frame clones only, minus some. Of about 39,000 clones listed, around 88% were seen once; the top ten hold 20% to 25%. Sequencing was performed on PBMCs. Receptor source: a woman between 55 and 75 years old with lung cancer.

The genes are TRBV7-2 and TRBJ2-7, with 8 bases matching TRBD2. Trimming removed 6 bases from V and 5 bases from J; junction bases left unmatched: 9. Germline V gives CDR1 SGHTA, CDR2 FQGNSA. The CDR3 loop spans 14 amino acids. The chain's CDR3 is CASRLMGLVHEQYF. The CDR3 DNA reads TGTGCCAGCAGATTAATGGGACTAGTCCACGAGCAGTACTTC.

CDR3 DNA: TGCAGTGTCCTAGCTGACTATGGCTACACCTTC. Its translation is CSVLADYGYTF. The genes are TRBV20-1 and TRBJ1-2; D not resolved. V dropped 7 bases and J dropped 3 bases, with 9 bases sitting between them. The germline V gene encodes CDR1 DFQATT and CDR2 SNEGSKA (reference sequence). CDR3 length: 11 residues.

The genes are TRBV7-8 and TRBJ2-5, with a weak D call TRBD1 (5 bases). CDR3 size: 14 residues. Looked up from germline, CDR1 is SGHVS and CDR2 is FQNEAQ. V dropped 4 bases and J dropped 5 bases, with 14 bases sitting between them. The CDR3 DNA reads TGTGCCAGCAGCTCCCAGGGTTTGGCGGAGACCCAGTACTTC. Amino acids: CASSSQGLAETQYF.

The chain recombines TRBV7-8 with TRBJ2-7; D is undetermined. The CDR3 is 16 residues long. V gave up 4 bases and J gave up 3 bases, with 19 bases separating them. Looked up from germline, CDR1 is SGHVS and CDR2 is FQNEAQ. The CDR3 protein is CASSSKDGTSVYEQYF. As DNA, the CDR3 is TGTGCCAGCAGCTCGAAGGACGGAACGTCCGTCTACGAGCAGTACTTC.

The V and J genes are TRBV5-6 and TRBJ2-1; 7 bases match TRBD2. CDR3 length: 18 amino acids. Germline V gene lookup returns CDR1 SGHDT and CDR2 YYEEEE. J was trimmed by 0 bases and V by 0 bases; bases with no gene match: 9. The CDR3 protein is CASSLVSGGRSSYNEQFF. CDR3 sequence (DNA): TGTGCCAGCAGCTTGGTGTCCGGGGGGAGGAGCTCCTACAATGAGCAGTTCTTC.

The rearrangement uses TRBV19 and TRBJ1-5; no clear D. CDR3 length: 16 amino acids. The V end was cut by 3 bases, the J end by 0 bases, with 12 bases between. CDR1 and CDR2 from the germline V gene are LNHDA and SQIVND (reference sequence). In nucleotides, the CDR3 is TGTGCCAGTAGTATCCCCACTGCTTATAGCAATCAGCCCCAGCATTTT. Amino acid sequence: CASSIPTAYSNQPQHF.

The V and J genes are TRBV11-2 and TRBJ1-4; 11 bases are shared with TRBD1. J lost 8 bases, V lost 9 bases, and 14 bases had no gene match. This CDR3 region has 16 residues. CDR1 SGHAT and CDR2 FQNNGV come from the germline V gene. DNA for the CDR3: TGTGCCAGTAGTGGCGGGACAGGGGGGACGAACGAAAAACTGTTTTTT. Translation gives CASSGGTGGTNEKLFF. Full variable domain (outside the CDR3, taken from reference TRBV11-2 and TRBJ1-4): EAGVAQSPRYKIIEKRQSVAFWCNPISGHATLYWYQQILGQGPKLLIQFQNNGVVDDSQLPKDRFSAERLKGVDSTLKIQPAKLEDSAVYLCASSGGTGGTNEKLFFGSGTQLSVL.

The chain recombines TRBV10-3 with TRBJ1-2; TRBD1 is a possible D gene (5 bases). The CDR3 consists of 13 residues. CDR1 is ENHRY and CDR2 is SYGVKD in the germline V gene. CDR3 sequence reads: CVTADPTVSGYTF. CDR3 DNA sequence: TGTGTCACAGCCGACCCGACAGTATCCGGCTACACCTTC.

This clone was observed a few times. This chain joins TRBV4-1 and TRBJ1-4, with D possibly TRBD1 on 5 matching bases. From germline, CDR1 is MGHRA and CDR2 YSYEKL. The CDR3 covers 14 residues. Trimming took 3 bases from V and 8 from J, leaving 13 bases between them. CDR3 loop: CASSQEGRDEKLFF. For the CDR3, the DNA is TGCGCCAGCAGCCAGGAGGGTAGGGACGAAAAACTGTTTTTT.

This clone was seen once. The J gene is TRBJ2-3, the V gene TRBV7-2, with D unclear. The CDR3 is 13 residues long. Germline V gene sequence: CDR1 SGHTA, CDR2 FQGNSA. V lost 6 bases, J lost 3 bases, and 10 bases lay in between. The CDR3 DNA is TGTGCCAGCAGGTCCACAATAACAGATACGCAGTATTTT. Translation: CASRSTITDTQYF.

The chain employs TRBV3-1 (or the pseudogene TRBV3-2) and TRBJ1-2; D gene unclear. Germline CDR1 LGHDT, CDR2 YNNKEL (reference sequence). The CDR3 runs 16 residues. The V gene lost 4 bases and the J gene lost 3 bases, with 18 bases spanning the gap. CDR3 nucleotide sequence: TGTGCCAGCAGCCGACAACGTCACCCACCCCACTATGGCTACACCTTC. Its translation is CASSRQRHPPHYGYTF.

The chain carries TRBV27 and TRBJ2-2; TRBD1 matches 10 bases. From germline, CDR1 is MNHEY and CDR2 SMNVEV (reference sequence). V shed 3 bases and J 5 bases; nucleotides not matched to a gene: 15. This CDR3 has 19 amino acids. The CDR3 DNA is TGTGCCAGCAGTTTCGGATGGGACAGGGGTGCAGCTGAAACCGGGGAGCTGTTTTTT. It specifies CASSFGWDRGAAETGELFF.

V usage is TRBV3-1 (or the pseudogene TRBV3-2) and J usage is TRBJ1-3; D is uncertain. V dropped 0 bases and J dropped 4 bases, with 4 bases sitting between them. CDR3 length equals 13 residues. In germline, CDR1 is LGHDT, CDR2 YNNKEL (reference sequence). CDR3 amino acids: CASSQEAGNTIYF. The CDR3 DNA is TGTGCCAGCAGCCAAGAGGCGGGAAACACCATATATTTT.

The chain joins TRBV4-1 to TRBJ2-1; D is uncertain. The CDR3 sequence is 16 residues long. Germline lookup yields CDR1 MGHRA and CDR2 YSYEKL. Trimming left V 3 bases short and J 0 bases short, with 12 bases between. As DNA, the CDR3 is TGCGCCAGCAGCCAGGTAGACATTGTCTCCTACAATGAGCAGTTCTTC. Encoded protein: CASSQVDIVSYNEQFF.

The chain is built from TRBV6-1 and TRBJ2-1; 12 nucleotides match TRBD1. The CDR3 runs 15 residues. CDR1 and CDR2 (germline): MNHNS, SASEGT. V was clipped by 2 bases and J by 7 bases; unmatched bases: 3. CDR3 nucleotide sequence: TGTGCCAGCAGTGAATGGGGACAGGGGGCGAATGAGCAGTTCTTC. It specifies CASSEWGQGANEQFF.